Below, 23 T cell receptor beta chains from the same sample are listed, as sequenced in a study of blood T cell repertoires in COVID-19. Using immunoSEQ multiplex PCR, the repertoire was profiled, and TCRdb retains in-frame clones only, with some absent. Among some 80,000 clones listed, roughly 82% were seen once. The specimen was peripheral blood. The origin of the receptors is an elderly man with acute or convalescent COVID-19.

V is TRBV11-2 and J is TRBJ2-1, with D maybe TRBD2 (7 bases). Per germline, CDR1 SGHAT and CDR2 FQNNGV. This CDR3 comprises 17 residues. Trimming removed 5 bases from V and 2 bases from J, with 19 bases in between. Here the CDR3 DNA reads TGTGCCAGCAGCCAGAACGGCGGGGGCCCCCCCTACAATGAGCAGTTCTTC. This gives the protein CASSQNGGGPPYNEQFF. Looking up the rest from reference TRBV11-2 and TRBJ2-1 gives the full variable domain: EAGVAQSPRYKIIEKRQSVAFWCNPISGHATLYWYQQILGQGPKLLIQFQNNGVVDDSQLPKDRFSAERLKGVDSTLKIQPAKLEDSAVYLCASSQNGGGPPYNEQFFGPGTRLTVL.

This chain links TRBV5-1 with TRBJ1-1, with D perhaps TRBD1 (6 bases). Trimming pared 4 bases from V and 1 base from J, leaving 14 bases between. Germline V gives CDR1 SGHRS, CDR2 YFSETQ. The CDR3 has 15 residues. CDR3 amino acids: CASSKEGGRNTEAFF. The CDR3 DNA is TGCGCCAGCAGCAAGGAAGGGGGAAGGAACACTGAAGCTTTCTTT.

CDR3 nucleotide sequence: TGTGCCAGCAGTTTATCTGCAGGGGGCAGACAGCCCCAGCATTTT. Residues: CASSLSAGGRQPQHF. This chain uses TRBV27 with TRBJ1-5; TRBD1 matches 8 bases. The germline CDR1 and CDR2 sequences are MNHEY and SMNVEV (reference sequence). V was pared by 0 bases and J by 7 bases, with 5 bases of the junction left unmatched. The CDR3 contains 15 residues.

The chain links TRBV20-1 to TRBJ2-7; unclear D gene. V lost 5 bases to trimming and J lost 0 bases, with 5 bases between them. Germline CDR1 is DFQATT and CDR2 is SNEGSKA (reference sequence). This CDR3 has 11 residues. The CDR3 is CSALLSYEQYF. The CDR3 nucleotides are TGCAGTGCTCTCCTCTCCTACGAGCAGTACTTC.

The chain employs TRBV11-2 and TRBJ2-1; D is unresolved. Deletions cut 10 bases from V and 3 bases from J, with 13 bases between. CDR3 length: 13 amino acids. Germline values: CDR1 SGHAT, CDR2 FQNNGV. CDR3: CATFHSIYNEQFF. In DNA form, the CDR3 reads TGTGCCACCTTCCACAGCATCTACAATGAGCAGTTCTTC.

The chain is built from TRBV10-3 and TRBJ2-3, with TRBD2 matching over 9 bases. V dropped 11 bases and J dropped 5; count of bases not matched to a gene: 11. CDR1 ENHRY and CDR2 SYGVKD come from the germline V gene. This CDR3 is 14 amino acids long. This CDR3 reads CAHQNGGGGDTQYF. CDR3 in DNA: TGTGCCCACCAGAACGGCGGGGGGGGAGATACGCAGTATTTT.

This chain joins TRBV7-9 and TRBJ1-1; D unclear. The CDR3 totals 14 residues. The germline V gene encodes CDR1 SEHNR and CDR2 FQNEAQ (reference sequence). V lost 3 bases and J lost 1, with 9 bases in between. The CDR3 loop reads CASSFRERNTEAFF. The CDR3 nucleotides read TGTGCCAGCAGCTTTAGGGAGAGGAACACTGAAGCTTTCTTT.

V and J are TRBV5-4 and TRBJ1-2; the D is unclear. Trimming cost V 0 bases and J 5 bases, with 11 bases left between them. The CDR3 has 14 amino acids. Germline V lookup: CDR1 SGHNT, CDR2 YYREEE (reference sequence). The CDR3 is CASSLGGSVYGYTF. CDR3 coding DNA: TGTGCCAGCAGCTTGGGAGGCAGTGTTTATGGCTACACCTTC.

This rearrangement joins TRBV3-1 (or the pseudogene TRBV3-2) to TRBJ1-5; D unresolved. This CDR3 has 16 amino acids. Germline CDR1 and CDR2: LGHDT and YNNKEL (reference sequence). V was shortened by 0 bases and J by 5 bases, with 14 bases between the two germline ends. CDR3 coding DNA: TGTGCCAGCAGCCAAGATATGGCCGGGTACCATCAGCCCCAGCATTTT. This codes for CASSQDMAGYHQPQHF.

This sequence joins TRBV9 and TRBJ1-1, with D hard to call. The germline CDR1 and CDR2 sequences are SGDLS and YYNGEE. There are 13 residues in the CDR3. The V end was cut by 1 base, the J end by 2 bases, with 6 bases between. Here the CDR3 reads CASSVQTNTEAFF. Written as DNA, the CDR3 is TGTGCCAGCAGCGTACAGACTAACACTGAAGCTTTCTTT. Using reference TRBV9 and TRBJ1-1 for the parts outside the CDR3, the full variable domain is DSGVTQTPKHLITATGQRVTLRCSPRSGDLSVYWYQQSLDQGLQFLIQYYNGEERAKGNILERFSAQQFPDLHSELNLSSLELGDSALYFCASSVQTNTEAFFGQGTRLTVV.

In DNA form, the CDR3 reads TGTGCCACCGCCGGACAGAGCACAGATACGCAGTATTTT. The encoded protein is CATAGQSTDTQYF. The chain employs TRBV2 and TRBJ2-3, with a weak D call TRBD1 (6 bases). In germline, CDR1 is SNHLY, CDR2 FYNNEI. V was pared by 10 bases and J by 0 bases, with 11 bases between. CDR3 length: 13 residues.

V gene TRBV12-5 combines with J gene TRBJ1-3; D unclear. The V end lost 6 bases, the J end lost 8 bases, and 14 bases lay between the germline ends. The CDR3 contains 13 residues. Germline V gene sequence: CDR1 LGHNT, CDR2 FRNRAP. The CDR3 reads CASGAGVGDTIYF. The CDR3, as DNA: TGTGCTAGTGGGGCGGGCGTAGGAGACACCATATATTTT. Variable domain in full (rest from reference TRBV12-5 and TRBJ1-3): DARVTQTPRHKVTEMGQEVTMRCQPILGHNTVFWYRQTMMQGLELLAYFRNRAPLDDSGMPKDRFSAEMPDATLATLKIQPSEPRDSAVYFCASGAGVGDTIYFGEGSWLTVV.

The chain has TRBV18 and TRBJ1-1; 8 bases align to TRBD1. After removal of 2 bases from V and 3 bases from J, the junction contained 8 bases not matched to a gene. CDR1 and CDR2 (germline): KGHSH, LQKENI. The CDR3 runs 16 residues. CDR3 protein: CASSPEDRVEHTEAFF. CDR3 nucleotide sequence: TGTGCCAGCTCACCAGAGGACAGGGTGGAACACACTGAAGCTTTCTTT.

This sequence joins TRBV7-9 and TRBJ1-3, with 8 bases that match TRBD1. CDR1 is SEHNR and CDR2 is FQNEAQ in the germline V gene (reference sequence). The CDR3 contains 15 residues. After removal of 3 bases from V and 4 bases from J, the junction contained 5 bases not matched to a gene. The CDR3 DNA reads as TGTGCCAGCAGCTTTTTGGGACAGGCAGGAAACACCATATATTTT. It translates to CASSFLGQAGNTIYF.

The sample holds a few counts of this clone. The chain has TRBV7-9 and TRBJ2-7, with TRBD1 matching over 7 bases. The V gene end was trimmed by 4 bases and the J gene end by 1 base; junction bases not matched to a gene: 7. CDR3 length equals 15 residues. CDR1 and CDR2 (germline): SEHNR, FQNEAQ (reference sequence). The CDR3 sequence is CASSSYRGRSYEQYF. CDR3 coding DNA: TGTGCCAGCAGCTCGTACAGGGGCAGGTCCTACGAGCAGTACTTC.

V gene TRBV7-8 combines with J gene TRBJ2-7; 8 positions agree with TRBD2. V gave up 1 base and J gave up 3 bases; unmatched junction bases: 8. The CDR3 covers 16 residues. The V gene's germline CDR1 is SGHVS and CDR2 FQNEAQ. CDR3 amino acids: CASSLGVAGTDYEQYF. CDR3 nucleotides: TGTGCCAGCAGCTTAGGAGTAGCGGGAACAGACTACGAGCAGTACTTC.

This sequence joins TRBV5-1 and TRBJ2-1; the match to TRBD1 covers 7 bases. V was pared by 4 bases and J by 0 bases, with 7 bases of the junction left unmatched. The CDR3 has 16 amino acids. Looked up from germline, CDR1 is SGHRS and CDR2 is YFSETQ. Written as DNA, the CDR3 is TGCGCCAGCAGCAACGGACAGGCAAGCTCCTACAATGAGCAGTTCTTC. Protein sequence: CASSNGQASSYNEQFF.

The chain employs TRBV2 and TRBJ2-3; 9 positions agree with TRBD2. Germline values: CDR1 SNHLY, CDR2 FYNNEI. The CDR3 extends over 15 amino acids. Trimming cost V 5 bases and J 1 base; bases outside gene matches: 4. CDR3 in DNA: TGTGCCAGCAGTCTTCAGCGGGGGGGCACAGATACGCAGTATTTT. It translates to CASSLQRGGTDTQYF.

This chain links TRBV7-9 with TRBJ1-2; perhaps TRBD1 as D (6 bases). The CDR3 sequence is 12 residues long. With 0 bases removed from V and 8 bases from J, the gap between germline ends came to 7 bases. In germline, CDR1 is SEHNR, CDR2 FQNEAQ (reference sequence). CDR3 nucleotide sequence: TGTGCCAGCAGCTTAGCGCAGGGGGGCTACACCTTC. It yields the protein CASSLAQGGYTF.

The table lists this clone with a count of one. The gene calls are TRBV25-1 and TRBJ2-3, with D possibly TRBD1 on 5 matching bases. The CDR3 consists of 13 residues. Per germline, CDR1 MGHDK and CDR2 SYGVNS. CDR3 loop: CAGRSTSTDTQYF. The CDR3 bases are TGTGCGGGGCGTAGTACGTCCACAGATACGCAGTATTTT.

The V and J genes are TRBV2 and TRBJ1-5; possible D gene TRBD1, 5 bases. CDR1 and CDR2 from the germline V gene are SNHLY and FYNNEI. Trimming took off 7 bases at V and 4 bases at J, with 14 bases between the two ends. There are 14 residues in the CDR3. CDR3 amino acids: CASMYPGGNQPQHF. The CDR3 coding sequence is TGTGCCAGCATGTATCCGGGGGGTAATCAGCCCCAGCATTTT.

Here the CDR3 DNA reads TGTGCCAGTCTCGCCCGGGACAGGGTAGGCTATGGCTACACCTTC. Its translation: CASLARDRVGYGYTF. This chain joins TRBV19 and TRBJ1-2, with 9 bases fitting TRBD1. This CDR3 comprises 15 residues. Germline V gives CDR1 LNHDA, CDR2 SQIVND (reference sequence). The V gene end was trimmed by 8 bases and the J gene end by 4 bases; junction bases not matched to a gene: 11. The full variable domain, its missing parts supplied by reference TRBV19 and TRBJ1-2, is DGGITQSPKYLFRKEGQNVTLSCEQNLNHDAMYWYRQDPGQGLRLIYYSQIVNDFQKGDIAEGYSVSREKKESFPLTVTSAQKNPTAFYLCASLARDRVGYGYTFGSGTRLTVV.

The chain recombines TRBV6-6 with TRBJ1-1, with 7 bases fitting TRBD1. The CDR3 covers 14 residues. Germline V gives CDR1 MNHNY, CDR2 SVGAGI (reference sequence). Losses at the gene ends were 0 bases for V and 7 bases for J; bases not matched to a gene: 5. The CDR3 bases are TGTGCCAGCAGTTACTCAGGGTCAGGGGGTGAAGCTTTCTTT. Residues: CASSYSGSGGEAFF.